These T cell receptor beta chains were read from a single sample in a study of post-analysis software for immune sequencing data. TCRdb recomputed calls from the PCR reads with MiXCR, one row per CDR3 protein. The table shows fewer than 900,000 distinct CDR3 sequences, with more than 45% occurring only once. The sequenced material came from blood. The source of these receptors is a girl under 18 with multiple sclerosis. CDR3s include the opening cysteine and the closing phenylalanine or tryptophan. A D gene is named only where the DNA matches it firmly. Clone size, where shown, is once, few, many, or a class for clones that have expanded.

clone size,D gene,J gene,V gene,CDR3 DNA,CDR3 protein
-,-,TRBJ2-5,TRBV19,TGTGCCAGTAGTGCGTCGGGTCGGGAGACCCAGTACTTC,CASSASGRETQYF
few,TRBD2,TRBJ2-1,TRBV5-1,TGCGCCAGCAGCAAAGGGACTAGCGGGCCGCTGTACAATGAGCAGTTCTTC,CASSKGTSGPLYNEQFF
few,-,TRBJ2-7,TRBV6-2/TRBV6-3,TGTGCCAGCATGGGTAGCGGAGCCTACGAGCAGTACTTC,CASMGSGAYEQYF
-,TRBD1,TRBJ2-7,TRBV13,TGTGCCAGCAGCTTCCTACAGGGGGCGGCTTACGAGCAGTACTTC,CASSFLQGAAYEQYF
few,TRBD2,TRBJ2-5,TRBV24-1,TGTGCCACCAGTGGATCGGGAGGCCCCCAAGAGGCCCAGTACTTC,CATSGSGGPQEAQYF
-,TRBD2,TRBJ2-1,TRBV6-5,TGTGCCAGCAGTCAGGGACTAGCGGGAACTTCCTGGCAGTTCTTC,CASSQGLAGTSWQFF
few,-,TRBJ2-1,TRBV29-1,TGCAGCGTTGAAGGCAGTTTGGGCTATGAGCAGTTCTTC,CSVEGSLGYEQFF
-,TRBD1,TRBJ2-5,TRBV9,TGTGCCAGCAGCGCGGCCGGGACAGGGCGCGAGACCCAGTACTTC,CASSAAGTGRETQYF
-,-,TRBJ2-1,TRBV29-1,TGCAGCGTTGAAATCCCTACATACAATGAGCAGTTCTTC,CSVEIPTYNEQFF
few,TRBD1,TRBJ2-3,TRBV24-1,TGTGCCACCAGTGCCGGCCCGGACAGGGGCTTCACAGATACGCAGTATTTT,CATSAGPDRGFTDTQYF
-,-,TRBJ1-2,TRBV9,TGTGCCAGCAGCGTAAGTACCGAGCGGAACTACCTCACCTTC,CASSVSTERNYLTF
few,TRBD2,TRBJ2-1,TRBV20-1,TGCAGTGCTAGAGGGACAGCATTGGGACTAGCGGGAGGGAATGAGCAGTTCTTC,CSARGTALGLAGGNEQFF
few,-,TRBJ1-2,TRBV7-9,TGTGCCAGCAGCTTAGGGGCGGGAGCCTATGGCTACACCTTC,CASSLGAGAYGYTF
few,TRBD1,TRBJ2-7,TRBV5-1,TGCGCCAGCAGCTTGTGGCCCAACAGGGGCCAATCGAGCTCCTACGAGCAGTACTTC,CASSLWPNRGQSSSYEQYF
-,TRBD2,TRBJ2-3,TRBV12-3/TRBV12-4,TGTGCCAGCAGACATAGCGGGAGCACAGATACGCAGTATTTT,CASRHSGSTDTQYF
-,TRBD1,TRBJ1-2,TRBV7-2,TGTGCCTCCAGTTCGGACAGGGTTGGCTACACCTTC,CASSSDRVGYTF
-,TRBD2,TRBJ2-1,TRBV9,TGTGCCAGCAGCGTTAGCGGGAGGGCCAATGAGCAGTTCTTC,CASSVSGRANEQFF
few,TRBD1,TRBJ2-7,TRBV28,TGTGCCAGCAGTTTGGGTGGGACAGTCTCCTACGAGCAGTACTTC,CASSLGGTVSYEQYF
-,TRBD1,TRBJ2-1,TRBV20-1,TGCAGTGCTAGGGTCGGACAGGGTCCTTGGAATGAGCAGTTCTTC,CSARVGQGPWNEQFF
few,TRBD2,TRBJ2-3,TRBV20-1,TGCAGTGCTAGAGTTTGGCAGCGGGGCCTTTCAGATACGCAGTATTTT,CSARVWQRGLSDTQYF
few,-,TRBJ2-3,TRBV10-3,TGTGCCATCAGGGAGGGCCGTGGCACAGATACGCAGTATTTT,CAIREGRGTDTQYF
few,-,TRBJ1-2,TRBV6-1,TGTGCCAGCAGTGAAATCCAGGAGAACTATGGCTACGCCTTC,CASSEIQENYGYAF
-,TRBD1,TRBJ2-5,TRBV6-4,TGTGCCAGCAGCCCACAGGGGGCCCTTTTCACCTACAATGAGCAGTACTTC,CASSPQGALFTYNEQYF
-,TRBD2,TRBJ2-6,TRBV12-3/TRBV12-4,TGTGCCAGCAGTCCCGGGGGAGGGAGCTCTGGGGCCAACGTCCTGACTTTC,CASSPGGGSSGANVLTF
many,-,TRBJ2-3,TRBV7-3,TGTGCCAGCAGCCCTTCCCATAGCACAGATACGCAGTATTTT,CASSPSHSTDTQYF
-,-,TRBJ2-1,TRBV27,TGTGCCAGCAGTTACCTGGGGCAGGAGCAGTTCTTC,CASSYLGQEQFF